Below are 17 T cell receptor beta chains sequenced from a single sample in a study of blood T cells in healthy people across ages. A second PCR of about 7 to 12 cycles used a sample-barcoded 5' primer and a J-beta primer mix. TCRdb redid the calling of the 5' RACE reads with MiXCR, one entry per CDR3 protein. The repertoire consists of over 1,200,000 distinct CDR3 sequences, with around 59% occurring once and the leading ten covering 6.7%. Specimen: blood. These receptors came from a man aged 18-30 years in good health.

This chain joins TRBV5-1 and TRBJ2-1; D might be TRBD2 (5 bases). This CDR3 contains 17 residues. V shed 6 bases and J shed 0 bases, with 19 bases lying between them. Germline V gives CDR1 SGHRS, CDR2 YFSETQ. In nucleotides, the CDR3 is TGCGCCAGCAACCGACCCCGCGTTGGGAGCTCCTACAATGAGCAGTTCTTC. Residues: CASNRPRVGSSYNEQFF.

DNA for the CDR3: TGTGCCATCAGTGAGTCCGCAGGGGCAGAGACCCAGTACTTC. Its translation is CAISESAGAETQYF. The rearrangement uses TRBV10-3 and TRBJ2-5; possibly TRBD1 for D (6 bases). The CDR3 sequence is 14 residues long. Germline-derived CDR1 and CDR2 are ENHRY and SYGVKD. V lost 0 bases and J 4 bases, leaving 9 bases between the germline ends.

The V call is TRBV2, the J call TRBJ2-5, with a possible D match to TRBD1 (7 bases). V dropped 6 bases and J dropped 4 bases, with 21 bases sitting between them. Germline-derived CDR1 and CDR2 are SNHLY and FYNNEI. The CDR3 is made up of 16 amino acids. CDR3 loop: CASSPKGGGGVETQYF. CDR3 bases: TGTGCCAGCAGCCCCAAGGGAGGAGGGGGCGTAGAGACCCAGTACTTC.

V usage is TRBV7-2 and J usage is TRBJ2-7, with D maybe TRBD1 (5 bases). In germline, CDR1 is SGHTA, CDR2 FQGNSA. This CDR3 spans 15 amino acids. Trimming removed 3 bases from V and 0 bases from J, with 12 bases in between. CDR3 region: CASSFDSFPSYEQYF. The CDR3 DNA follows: TGTGCCAGCAGCTTCGACAGCTTCCCCTCCTACGAGCAGTACTTC.

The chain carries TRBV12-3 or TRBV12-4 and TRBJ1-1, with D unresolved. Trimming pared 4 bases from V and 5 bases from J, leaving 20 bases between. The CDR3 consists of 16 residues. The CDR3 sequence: CASSSSTNPGSTEAFF. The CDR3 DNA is TGTGCCAGCAGTTCTTCCACCAACCCGGGATCGACTGAAGCTTTCTTT.

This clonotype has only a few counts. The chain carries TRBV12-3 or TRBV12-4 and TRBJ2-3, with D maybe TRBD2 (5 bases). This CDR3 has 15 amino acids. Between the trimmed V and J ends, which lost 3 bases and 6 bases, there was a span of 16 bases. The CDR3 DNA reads TGTGCCAGCAGTTTTTTCGGGGAGACGAGGGATACGCAGTATTTT. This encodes CASSFFGETRDTQYF.

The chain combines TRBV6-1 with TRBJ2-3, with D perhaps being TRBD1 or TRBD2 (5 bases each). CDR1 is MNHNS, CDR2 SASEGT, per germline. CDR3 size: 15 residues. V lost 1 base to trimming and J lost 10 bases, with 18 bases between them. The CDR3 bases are TGTGCCAGCAGTGAAGTGGGGACCAGATTGGAGGCGCAGTATTTT. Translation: CASSEVGTRLEAQYF.

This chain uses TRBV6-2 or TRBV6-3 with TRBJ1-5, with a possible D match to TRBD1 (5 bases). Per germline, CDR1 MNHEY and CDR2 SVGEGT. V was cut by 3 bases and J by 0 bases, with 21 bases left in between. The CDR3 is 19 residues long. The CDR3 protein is CASSYGRGTGGYSNQPQHF. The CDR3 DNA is TGTGCCAGCAGTTATGGTAGGGGAACCGGGGGATATAGCAATCAGCCCCAGCATTTT.

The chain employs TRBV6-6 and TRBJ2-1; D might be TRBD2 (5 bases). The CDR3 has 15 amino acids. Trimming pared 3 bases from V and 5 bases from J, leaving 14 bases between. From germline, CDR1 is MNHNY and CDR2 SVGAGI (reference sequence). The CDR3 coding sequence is TGTGCCAGCAGTTATTGGGCAGGAGCGGACAATGAGCAGTTCTTC. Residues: CASSYWAGADNEQFF.

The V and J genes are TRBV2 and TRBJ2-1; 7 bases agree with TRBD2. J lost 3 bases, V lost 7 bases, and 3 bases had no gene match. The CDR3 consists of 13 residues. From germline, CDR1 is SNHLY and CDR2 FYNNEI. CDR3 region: CASTQRDYNEQFF. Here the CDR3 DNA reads TGTGCCAGCACCCAGCGGGACTACAATGAGCAGTTCTTC.

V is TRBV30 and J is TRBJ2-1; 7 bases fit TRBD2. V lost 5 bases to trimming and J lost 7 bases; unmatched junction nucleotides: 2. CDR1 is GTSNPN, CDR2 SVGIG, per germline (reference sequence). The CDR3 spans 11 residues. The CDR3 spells CAWGRGNEQFF. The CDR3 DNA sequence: TGTGCCTGGGGGAGGGGAAATGAGCAGTTCTTC.

CDR3 bases: TGTGCCAGCAGTGCCACGACCCCTGAAGCTTTCTTT. Its protein product is CASSATTPEAFF. V gene TRBV25-1 combines with J gene TRBJ1-1, with D unresolved. Germline CDR1 MGHDK, CDR2 SYGVNS. There are 12 residues in the CDR3. The V end lost 4 bases, the J end lost 6 bases, and 9 bases lay between the germline ends. The full variable domain, its missing parts supplied by reference TRBV25-1 and TRBJ1-1, is EADIYQTPRYLVIGTGKKITLECSQTMGHDKMYWYQQDPGMELHLIHYSYGVNSTEKGDLSSESTVSRIRTEHFPLTLESARPSHTSQYLCASSATTPEAFFGQGTRLTVV.

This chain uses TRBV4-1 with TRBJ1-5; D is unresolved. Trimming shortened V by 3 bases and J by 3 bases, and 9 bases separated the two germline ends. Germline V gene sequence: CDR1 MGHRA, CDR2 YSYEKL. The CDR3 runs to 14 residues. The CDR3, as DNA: TGCGCCAGCAGCCAGTTATATATCAATCAGCCCCAGCATTTT. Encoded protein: CASSQLYINQPQHF.

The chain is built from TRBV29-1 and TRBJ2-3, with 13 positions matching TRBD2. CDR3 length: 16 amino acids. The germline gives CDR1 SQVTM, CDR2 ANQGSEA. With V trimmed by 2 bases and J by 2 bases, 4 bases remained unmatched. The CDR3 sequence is CSVERLAGGLTDTQYF. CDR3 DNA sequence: TGCAGCGTTGAAAGACTAGCGGGGGGCCTCACAGATACGCAGTATTTT.

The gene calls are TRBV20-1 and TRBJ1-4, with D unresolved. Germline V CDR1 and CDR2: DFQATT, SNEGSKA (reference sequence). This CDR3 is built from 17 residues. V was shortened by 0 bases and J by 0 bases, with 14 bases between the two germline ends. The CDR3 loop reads CSARDTRPAPTNEKLFF. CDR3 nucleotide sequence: TGCAGTGCTAGAGATACTAGGCCCGCCCCAACTAATGAAAAACTGTTTTTT.

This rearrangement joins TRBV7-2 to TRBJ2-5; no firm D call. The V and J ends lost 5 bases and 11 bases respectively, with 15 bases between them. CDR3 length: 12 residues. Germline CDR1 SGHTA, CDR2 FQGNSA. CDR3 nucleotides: TGTGCCAGCAGCAATTCATACTACGGGCAGTACTTC. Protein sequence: CASSNSYYGQYF.

The CDR3: CASSLITQRVYEQYF. The CDR3 nucleotides read TGTGCCAGCAGCTTAATCACTCAGCGAGTCTACGAGCAGTACTTC. This chain uses TRBV11-2 with TRBJ2-7; no clear D. V was cut by 2 bases and J by 3 bases, with 14 bases left in between. The CDR3 has 15 amino acids. CDR1 is SGHAT, CDR2 FQNNGV, per germline. The full variable domain, its missing parts supplied by reference TRBV11-2 and TRBJ2-7, is EAGVAQSPRYKIIEKRQSVAFWCNPISGHATLYWYQQILGQGPKLLIQFQNNGVVDDSQLPKDRFSAERLKGVDSTLKIQPAKLEDSAVYLCASSLITQRVYEQYFGPGTRLTVT.